The 31 T cell receptor beta chains in this list originate from one sample, sequenced in a study of chemoradiotherapy in HPV16-positive cancers. Repertoires were generated with immunoSEQ multiplex PCR, while TCRdb's copy carries only in-frame clones and drops some. The sample includes some 9,800 clones, around 74% seen only once; the top ten take about 37%. The sample here was tumor tissue, taken from a patient who underwent chemoradiotherapy. These receptors originate from a human donor with HPV-associated anogenital cancer.

This clone was observed a few times. The rearrangement links TRBV7-9 to TRBJ2-5; D possibly corresponds to TRBD1 (6 bases). V gave up 5 bases and J gave up 3 bases, with 25 bases separating them. Germline-derived CDR1 and CDR2 are SEHNR and FQNEAQ (reference sequence). There are 18 residues in the CDR3. CDR3 region: CASSTTGGGLTIKETQYF. The CDR3 region has the DNA TGTGCCAGCAGCACCACGGGTGGGGGCCTGACCATAAAAGAGACCCAGTACTTC.

The chain employs TRBV27 and TRBJ2-5; 12 bases map to TRBD2. Germline CDR1 is MNHEY and CDR2 is SMNVEV (reference sequence). The CDR3 totals 15 residues. Trimming cost V 10 bases and J 5 bases; bases outside gene matches: 11. The CDR3 bases are TGTGCCACCGCGAGACTAGCGGGAGTAGCTGAGACCCAGTACTTC. This encodes CATARLAGVAETQYF.

The chain links TRBV4-3 to TRBJ2-7, with a weak D call TRBD1 (5 bases). CDR3 length: 15 residues. Germline CDR1 reads LGHNA; CDR2 reads YSLEER. Trimming cost V 0 bases and J 1 base, with 10 bases left between them. The CDR3 DNA reads as TGCGCCAGCAGCCAAGACAGGGCCGCTTCCTACGAGCAGTACTTC. Residues: CASSQDRAASYEQYF.

V usage is TRBV6-1 and J usage is TRBJ1-1; D not resolved. V lost 7 bases and J lost 0, with 9 bases in between. The CDR3 is 13 residues long. Germline-derived CDR1 and CDR2 are MNHNS and SASEGT. The CDR3 loop reads CASIRFMNTEAFF. The CDR3 nucleotides are TGTGCCAGCATTAGGTTTATGAACACTGAAGCTTTCTTT.

This rearrangement joins TRBV2 to TRBJ2-7; 9 bases map to TRBD2. The CDR3 is made up of 15 amino acids. Germline-derived CDR1 and CDR2 are SNHLY and FYNNEI. Trimming removed 10 bases from V and 6 bases from J; junction bases left unmatched: 16. The CDR3 DNA is TGTGCCACCCAGGGGGGGACTAGCTTTCTCCGCGAGCAGTACGTC. It encodes CATQGGTSFLREQYV.

The V call is TRBV5-8, the J call TRBJ1-5; no firm D call. The CDR3 is 13 amino acids. V dropped 0 bases and J dropped 11 bases, with 12 bases sitting between them. Germline values: CDR1 SGHTS, CDR2 YDEGEE. CDR3 amino acids: CASSLDRQQAQHF. The CDR3 nucleotides are TGTGCCAGCAGCTTGGACCGCCAGCAGGCCCAGCATTTT.

The chain employs TRBV11-2 and TRBJ2-3, with 9 bases lining up with TRBD1. Trimming cost V 5 bases and J 14 bases; bases outside gene matches: 8. Germline lookup yields CDR1 SGHAT and CDR2 FQNNGV. The CDR3 consists of 12 residues. The CDR3 loop reads CASSLGTGNWYF. In DNA, the CDR3 is TGTGCCAGCAGCCTGGGGACAGGGAATTGGTATTTT.

DNA for the CDR3: TGTGCCAGCAGCGTAGCTTGGCTAGCGGGAGAGACCCAGTACTTC. Protein: CASSVAWLAGETQYF. The V gene is TRBV9, the J gene TRBJ2-5, with 8 bases matching TRBD2. The CDR3 has 15 residues. The V and J ends lost 0 bases and 4 bases, in that order; junction bases with no gene match: 5. The germline gives CDR1 SGDLS, CDR2 YYNGEE.

The chain recombines TRBV11-3 with TRBJ2-3, with D possibly matching TRBD2 (6 bases). The germline V gene encodes CDR1 SGHNT and CDR2 YENEEA. Between the trimmed V and J ends, which lost 5 bases and 3 bases, there was a span of 9 bases. This CDR3 is built from 13 residues. The CDR3 sequence: CASSPRGTDTQYF. In DNA, the CDR3 is TGTGCCAGCAGCCCTCGGGGGACAGATACGCAGTATTTT.

This sequence joins TRBV11-3 and TRBJ2-6; D unclear. V gave up 9 bases and J gave up 1 base, with 7 bases separating them. The CDR3 totals 13 residues. Germline loops: CDR1 SGHNT, CDR2 YENEEA. CDR3 sequence (DNA): TGTGCCAGTAGGGTGTCTGGGGCCAACGTCCTGACTTTC. Translation gives CASRVSGANVLTF.

This clone was counted a single time. The chain has TRBV6-6 and TRBJ1-2; 7 bases agree with TRBD1. The CDR3 is 13 residues long. Losses at the gene ends were 10 bases for V and 8 bases for J; bases not matched to a gene: 13. Germline loops: CDR1 MNHNY, CDR2 SVGAGI (reference sequence). As DNA, the CDR3 is TGTGCCAAAACGAACAGGGGTCCCGAGGGCTACACCTTC. Amino acids: CAKTNRGPEGYTF.

This chain connects TRBV11-2 to TRBJ2-7, with TRBD1 identical over 7 bases. The germline V gene encodes CDR1 SGHAT and CDR2 FQNNGV. The CDR3 is 15 amino acids. The junction had 7 bases not matched to a gene; V was cut back by 3 bases and J by 2 bases. The CDR3 nucleotides are TGTGCCAGCAGCTTCGGCCACCAGGGGGCCTACGAGCAGTACGTC. Translated: CASSFGHQGAYEQYV.

The V and J genes are TRBV27 and TRBJ2-1; possibly TRBD1 for D (6 bases). The CDR3 extends over 15 amino acids. Trimming left V 7 bases short and J 2 bases short, with 15 bases between. Per the germline V gene, CDR1 is MNHEY and CDR2 is SMNVEV (reference sequence). CDR3 region: CASTNTGYPYNEQFF. The CDR3 nucleotides are TGTGCCAGCACCAATACAGGGTACCCCTACAATGAGCAGTTCTTC.

The chain's CDR3 is CAGPLQGSYGELFF. The CDR3 DNA sequence: TGTGCCGGTCCCCTACAGGGGTCTTACGGGGAGCTGTTTTTT. The gene calls are TRBV30 and TRBJ2-2; 7 bases fit TRBD1. Germline values: CDR1 GTSNPN, CDR2 SVGIG (reference sequence). V was clipped by 8 bases and J by 7 bases; unmatched bases: 13. This CDR3 comprises 14 residues.

J is TRBJ1-1 and V is TRBV7-9; D is uncertain. This CDR3 is built from 16 residues. CDR1 and CDR2 from the germline V gene are SEHNR and FQNEAQ (reference sequence). Deletions cut 1 base from V and 5 bases from J, with 17 bases between. CDR3 residues: CASSLDGWVRATEAFF. DNA of the CDR3: TGTGCCAGCAGCTTAGATGGGTGGGTGAGGGCTACTGAAGCTTTCTTT.

The chain carries TRBV6-5 and TRBJ1-4, with D unresolved. This CDR3 comprises 15 residues. With 5 bases removed from V and 3 bases from J, the gap between germline ends came to 13 bases. Germline loops: CDR1 MNHEY, CDR2 SVGAGI. The CDR3: CASSDYSGANEKLFF. The CDR3 DNA is TGTGCCAGCAGTGACTACAGTGGAGCTAATGAAAAACTGTTTTTT.

The chain couples TRBV11-2 to TRBJ2-2, with TRBD1 identical over 12 bases. Germline-derived CDR1 and CDR2 are SGHAT and FQNNGV. This CDR3 has 16 residues. Trimming removed 3 bases from V and 6 bases from J; junction bases left unmatched: 5. Here the CDR3 DNA reads TGTGCCAGCAGCTTCCGGGGGACAGGGGGCCCCGGGGAGCTGTTTTTT. This encodes CASSFRGTGGPGELFF.

This clone was counted only a few times. The chain is built from TRBV2 and TRBJ2-7; D gene uncertain. Germline lookup yields CDR1 SNHLY and CDR2 FYNNEI. The CDR3 has 14 amino acids. Trimming took 2 bases from V and 4 from J, leaving 12 bases between them. CDR3 bases: TGTGCCAGCAGTGAACAGTCCAGGAGTTACGAGCAGTACGTC. It specifies CASSEQSRSYEQYV.

The chain links TRBV25-1 to TRBJ2-7; 16 nucleotides agree with TRBD2. This CDR3 has 15 residues. The trim removed 3 bases at V and 4 bases at J, leaving 0 bases unmatched. Germline V gives CDR1 MGHDK, CDR2 SYGVNS. The CDR3 bases are TGTGCCAGCAGTGAGGGACTAGCGGGGGGGTACGAGCAGTACGTC. Protein product: CASSEGLAGGYEQYV.

This clone was seen a handful of times. This chain uses TRBV15 with TRBJ1-4; D uncertain. CDR1 LNHNV and CDR2 YYDKDF come from the germline V gene (reference sequence). This CDR3 is built from 12 residues. Trimming pared 6 bases from V and 4 bases from J, leaving 6 bases between. CDR3 in DNA: TGTGCCACCAGGCAGGTTAATGAAAAACTGTTTTTT. It is translated as CATRQVNEKLFF.

By its share, this clone is medium-sized. The gene calls are TRBV7-9 and TRBJ1-1, with D tentatively TRBD1 (5 bases). Germline CDR1 SEHNR, CDR2 FQNEAQ (reference sequence). The CDR3 consists of 16 residues. Trimming removed 1 base from V and 5 bases from J, with 17 bases in between. CDR3 in amino acids: CASSLEGERPETEAFF. The CDR3 DNA reads as TGTGCCAGCAGCTTAGAAGGGGAGAGACCGGAGACTGAAGCTTTCTTT.

This clone was detected a few times. The gene calls are TRBV6-5 and TRBJ1-2; TRBD1 might be the D (5 bases). V was trimmed by 5 bases and J by 5 bases, leaving 9 bases between them. This CDR3 contains 12 residues. Germline loops: CDR1 MNHEY, CDR2 SVGAGI. For the CDR3, the DNA is TGTGCCAGCAGTGACGACAGTTATGGCTACACCTTC. Amino acid sequence: CASSDDSYGYTF.

The chain carries TRBV27 and TRBJ1-1; D gene uncertain. CDR1 and CDR2 from the germline V gene are MNHEY and SMNVEV (reference sequence). CDR3 length: 14 amino acids. V lost 7 bases and J lost 6, with 18 bases in between. The CDR3 bases are TGTGCCAGCACCTCGTGGGGTGAGAGGGCTGAAGCTTTCTTT. This translates into CASTSWGERAEAFF.

The CDR3 DNA reads as TGTGCCAGCCTAACACCGGGCAGGGGATCGGGCTATGGCTACACCTTC. Its protein is CASLTPGRGSGYGYTF. The chain recombines TRBV19 with TRBJ1-2, with a weak D call TRBD1 (6 bases). The CDR3 loop spans 16 amino acids. Per germline, CDR1 LNHDA and CDR2 SQIVND (reference sequence). Trimming removed 9 bases from V and 4 bases from J, with 24 bases in between.

V and J are TRBV10-3 and TRBJ1-6, with TRBD1 matching over 7 bases. V gave up 2 bases and J gave up 7 bases; unmatched junction bases: 5. CDR3 size: 15 residues. The germline V gene encodes CDR1 ENHRY and CDR2 SYGVKD. CDR3 DNA sequence: TGTGCCATCAGTGAGAGACAGGGTCAGAATTCACCCCTCCACTTT. This translates into CAISERQGQNSPLHF.

The rearrangement joins TRBV4-1 to TRBJ1-4; the D gene is possibly TRBD1 (6 bases). This CDR3 contains 14 residues. CDR1 is MGHRA and CDR2 is YSYEKL in the germline V gene. V dropped 2 bases and J dropped 9 bases, with 13 bases sitting between them. CDR3 in DNA: TGCGCCAGCAGCCAACCAATTAGGGACAAAAAACTGTTTTTT. As protein: CASSQPIRDKKLFF.

The chain employs TRBV11-2 and TRBJ2-1; 7 bases align to TRBD2. The CDR3 runs 18 residues. Germline CDR1 reads SGHAT; CDR2 reads FQNNGV. With 5 bases clipped from V and 4 bases from J, the junction kept 17 bases outside the gene matches. CDR3 sequence (DNA): TGTGCCAGCAGCCCGTCGATTTGGCGGGGGAGAGGGTACAATGAGCAGTTCTTC. The encoded protein is CASSPSIWRGRGYNEQFF.

CDR3: CASSFRGIGELFF. The CDR3 coding sequence is TGTGCCAGCAGTTTCCGGGGGATCGGGGAGCTGTTTTTT. This chain links TRBV27 with TRBJ2-2, with TRBD2 as a possible D gene (6 bases). There are 13 residues in the CDR3. V shed 3 bases and J shed 7 bases, with 9 bases lying between them. The V gene's germline CDR1 is MNHEY and CDR2 SMNVEV (reference sequence).

J is TRBJ1-2 and V is TRBV10-3; 10 bases align to TRBD1. Trimming took 7 bases from V and 8 from J; bases not matched to a gene: 7. Germline CDR1 and CDR2: ENHRY and SYGVKD. CDR3 size: 13 residues. The CDR3 DNA sequence: TGTGCCATCAACCGACAGGGGGCGAGAGGCTACACCTTC. This translates into CAINRQGARGYTF.

The chain links TRBV11-2 to TRBJ2-3; perhaps TRBD2 as D (6 bases). V lost 0 bases, J lost 6 bases, and 10 bases lay in between. The CDR3 covers 14 residues. Germline CDR1 is SGHAT and CDR2 is FQNNGV. CDR3 sequence (DNA): TGTGCCAGCAGCTTAGATGGAGGGGAGGATACGCAGTATTTT. Translating it yields CASSLDGGEDTQYF.

The chain recombines TRBV18 with TRBJ2-7; D may be TRBD1 or TRBD2 (5 bases each). This CDR3 is built from 12 residues. Germline lookup yields CDR1 KGHSH and CDR2 LQKENI. With 3 bases removed from V and 3 bases from J, the gap between germline ends came to 6 bases. In DNA, the CDR3 is TGTGCCAGCTCACCGGGGGACTACGAGCAGTACTTC. Protein product: CASSPGDYEQYF.